This T cell receptor (beta chain) is drawn from a study of blood T cell repertoires in COVID-19. Study background: Collection of acute and convalescent COVID-19 samples took place in the United States, Italy and Spain. The cDNA or gDNA used as material had been derived from T cells, B-cell-depleted T cells, or PBMCs.

In the authors' methods: Using reference gene primer amplification, nucleated cell counts were estimated. Sequenced by immunoSEQ multiplex PCR; TCRdb stores in-frame clones only, minus some. The V and J calls and the clone size are those of that table, but D and trimming were determined from the DNA. The sample lists fewer than 35,000 clones; approximately 92% were seen once. The CDR3 sequence is 14 residues long. Trimming took off 1 base at V and 6 bases at J, with 12 bases between the two ends. CDR1 MDHEN and CDR2 SYDVKM come from the germline V gene. This TCR derives from a man older than 75 with acute or convalescent COVID-19. The rearrangement joins TRBV28 to TRBJ1-2; D remains unclear. The specimen was peripheral blood. The CDR3: CASSLYREADGYTF. The CDR3 DNA sequence: TGTGCCAGCAGTTTATATAGGGAGGCAGATGGCTACACCTTC.